These 28 T cell receptor beta chains originate from one sample sequenced in a study of shared clonotypes between healthy human individuals. Repertoires were generated with immunoSEQ multiplex PCR, while TCRdb's copy carries only in-frame clones and drops some. Of about 2.3 million clones detected, around 92% appear once; the ten largest clones hold 0.37%. Input material: naive CD4+ T cells from PBMCs. This sample's subset: CD45RA+ positively selected. The receptors were sampled from a young man in good health. Some clones in this sample may be carry-over from other donors' samples.

The V and J genes are TRBV7-9 and TRBJ2-6; D assignment may be TRBD1 or TRBD2 (5 bases each). Trimming removed 5 bases at V and 1 base at J, with 9 bases between. Germline V gene sequence: CDR1 SEHNR, CDR2 FQNEAQ (reference sequence). The CDR3 length is 15 residues. The CDR3 DNA follows: TGTGCCAGCAGCCAAGAGGGGTCTGGGGCCAACGTCCTGACTTTC. Protein product: CASSQEGSGANVLTF.

The CDR3 region has the DNA TGCGCCAGCAGCTTGGGCGGGCTAGGGAGCACAGATACGCAGTATTTT. Amino acids: CASSLGGLGSTDTQYF. The J gene is TRBJ2-3, the V gene TRBV5-1; the D gene is possibly TRBD2 (5 bases). The CDR3 covers 16 residues. Trimming pared 0 bases from V and 0 bases from J, leaving 11 bases between. The germline gives CDR1 SGHRS, CDR2 YFSETQ. The whole variable domain, filled in from reference TRBV5-1 and TRBJ2-3, reads KAGVTQTPRYLIKTRGQQVTLSCSPISGHRSVSWYQQTPGQGLQFLFEYFSETQRNKGNFPGRFSGRQFSNSRSEMNVSTLELGDSALYLCASSLGGLGSTDTQYFGPGTRLTVL.

The chain links TRBV28 to TRBJ1-2; a possible D gene is TRBD1 (6 bases). Trimming removed 5 bases from V and 8 bases from J, with 18 bases in between. Germline V gene data show CDR1 as MDHEN and CDR2 as SYDVKM. CDR3 size: 14 residues. The CDR3 DNA reads as TGTGCCAGCAGTCCTCGATCTCCCAGGGGCGGCTACACCTTC. As protein: CASSPRSPRGGYTF.

The rearrangement uses TRBV5-1 and TRBJ2-1; no reliable D call. With 3 bases removed from V and 0 bases from J, the gap between germline ends came to 7 bases. Germline V gene lookup returns CDR1 SGHRS and CDR2 YFSETQ. The CDR3 extends over 14 amino acids. In DNA, the CDR3 is TGCGCCAGCAGCTCGGACGCCTCCTACAATGAGCAGTTCTTC. This codes for CASSSDASYNEQFF.

The chain has TRBV7-6 and TRBJ2-7; tentatively, D is TRBD1 (6 bases). The V and J ends lost 5 bases and 3 bases respectively, with 14 bases between them. The CDR3 contains 14 residues. The V gene's germline CDR1 is SGHVS and CDR2 FNYEAQ. CDR3 amino acids: CASSPNYRVYEQYF. The CDR3, as DNA: TGTGCCAGCAGCCCCAACTACAGGGTCTACGAGCAGTACTTC.

The V gene is TRBV27, the J gene TRBJ2-2, with D possibly being TRBD1 or TRBD2 (5 bases each). Germline V lookup: CDR1 MNHEY, CDR2 SMNVEV (reference sequence). The CDR3 length is 13 residues. The ends were cut back, 10 bases at V and 4 bases at J, with 13 bases in the middle. The CDR3 coding sequence is TGTGCCACCCGACAGAGCGGCACCGGGGAGCTGTTTTTT. Translation gives CATRQSGTGELFF.

This clone was seen a handful of times. This rearrangement joins TRBV2 to TRBJ1-1; unclear D gene. Germline V gene lookup returns CDR1 SNHLY and CDR2 FYNNEI. The CDR3 is made up of 14 amino acids. V gave up 2 bases and J gave up 1 base, with 8 bases separating them. This CDR3 is CASSEWAGNTEAFF. The CDR3 DNA reads as TGTGCCAGCAGTGAATGGGCGGGGAACACTGAAGCTTTCTTT.

V gene TRBV5-3 combines with J gene TRBJ2-5; D perhaps matches TRBD1 (5 bases). TRBV5-3 is annotated as an ORF whose role is uncertain. The CDR3 spans 15 residues. The V and J ends lost 5 bases and 3 bases respectively, with 17 bases between them. CDR3 DNA: TGTGCCAGAAGGCATGGCAGGGCCGAGAAAGAGACCCAGTACTTC. Its protein is CARRHGRAEKETQYF.

V and J are TRBV4-3 and TRBJ1-2; D not resolved. This CDR3 region has 16 residues. V lost 4 bases and J lost 2, with 17 bases in between. Germline lookup yields CDR1 LGHNA and CDR2 YSLEER. In DNA, the CDR3 is TGCGCCAGCAGCCCGGTGGTTTACGGCCTCAACTATGGCTACACCTTC. It codes for CASSPVVYGLNYGYTF.

J is TRBJ2-7 and V is TRBV28; TRBD2 agrees at 14 bases. This CDR3 comprises 18 residues. V was pared by 1 base and J by 4 bases, with 9 bases of the junction left unmatched. Germline V gives CDR1 MDHEN, CDR2 SYDVKM. CDR3 protein: CASSLSIRTSGRQYEQYF. The CDR3 DNA follows: TGTGCCAGCAGTTTATCCATCAGGACTAGCGGGAGGCAGTACGAGCAGTACTTC.

V usage is TRBV5-6 and J usage is TRBJ2-3, with TRBD1 matching over 7 bases. Looked up from germline, CDR1 is SGHDT and CDR2 is YYEEEE. Germline trimming cut 3 bases from V and 0 bases from J; bases unmatched to any gene: 13. The CDR3 has 18 amino acids. The CDR3 DNA sequence: TGTGCCAGCAGCTGGCGACAGGGAAAATATACTAGCACAGATACGCAGTATTTT. It codes for CASSWRQGKYTSTDTQYF.

This chain uses TRBV11-2 with TRBJ2-3; D is possibly TRBD2 (6 bases). Germline assignment: CDR1 SGHAT and CDR2 FQNNGV. Trimming removed 2 bases from V and 1 base from J, with 13 bases in between. The CDR3 consists of 16 residues. The CDR3 spells CASSLSGQSGTDTQYF. The CDR3 nucleotides read TGTGCCAGCAGCTTAAGCGGGCAAAGCGGCACAGATACGCAGTATTTT.

The chain carries TRBV7-2 and TRBJ1-1; perhaps TRBD1 as D (6 bases). Germline CDR1 is SGHTA and CDR2 is FQGNSA. This CDR3 is 19 amino acids long. V dropped 6 bases and J dropped 5 bases, with 31 bases sitting between them. CDR3 nucleotides: TGTGCCAGCAGTTTCAACCCAAGGACAGCAGCCAACCGGTTTACTGAAGCTTTCTTT. Amino acid sequence: CASSFNPRTAANRFTEAFF.

This clone occurred once. The CDR3 spells CASSRQGEGTDTQYF. The DNA for the CDR3 is TGTGCCAGCAGCCGTCAGGGAGAGGGCACAGATACGCAGTATTTT. The V gene is TRBV7-9, the J gene TRBJ2-3; perhaps D is TRBD1 or TRBD2 (5 bases each). This CDR3 has 15 residues. Trimming took 5 bases from V and 1 from J, leaving 13 bases between them. The germline V gene encodes CDR1 SEHNR and CDR2 FQNEAQ (reference sequence).

This clone was seen a few times. The V call is TRBV7-9, the J call TRBJ1-1; D remains ambiguous. There are 15 residues in the CDR3. V was cut by 1 base and J by 3 bases, with 12 bases left in between. Germline CDR1 reads SEHNR; CDR2 reads FQNEAQ (reference sequence). CDR3 residues: CASSLVWGSDTEAFF. The CDR3 DNA is TGTGCCAGCAGCTTAGTGTGGGGATCGGACACTGAAGCTTTCTTT.

Notes on this clone: Distinct nucleotide sequences in the sample also encode this CDR3. The gene calls are TRBV7-9 and TRBJ1-4; D not certain. This CDR3 has 11 amino acids. The V gene's germline CDR1 is SEHNR and CDR2 FQNEAQ (reference sequence). Deletions cut 3 bases from V and 7 bases from J, with 3 bases between. In nucleotides, the CDR3 is TGTGCCAGCAGCTTCGGTGAAAAACTGTTTTTT. Protein sequence: CASSFGEKLFF.

This chain uses TRBV30 with TRBJ1-5, with TRBD1 matching 7 bases. Trimming cost V 5 bases and J 6 bases; bases outside gene matches: 10. The CDR3 loop spans 14 amino acids. CDR1 GTSNPN and CDR2 SVGIG come from the germline V gene (reference sequence). CDR3 sequence: CAWGILAGGQPQHF. CDR3 DNA sequence: TGTGCCTGGGGGATTTTGGCAGGGGGTCAGCCCCAGCATTTT.

As regards this clone: Different DNA sequences within this sample yield the same CDR3. The genes are TRBV18 and TRBJ2-3; TRBD2 might be the D (5 bases). Germline assignment: CDR1 KGHSH and CDR2 LQKENI. This CDR3 has 13 residues. V was trimmed by 3 bases and J by 1 base, leaving 5 bases between them. The CDR3 sequence is CASSPGGTDTQYF. Here the CDR3 DNA reads TGTGCCAGCTCACCCGGGGGCACAGATACGCAGTATTTT.

The V gene is TRBV28, the J gene TRBJ2-5; TRBD1 aligns across 8 bases. V lost 3 bases to trimming and J lost 5 bases; unmatched junction nucleotides: 8. The germline gives CDR1 MDHEN, CDR2 SYDVKM. This CDR3 region has 15 residues. DNA of the CDR3: TGTGCCAGCAGTTTTCCTCGCCAGGGGGCGGAGACCCAGTACTTC. Amino acids: CASSFPRQGAETQYF.

The V gene is TRBV6-5, the J gene TRBJ1-2; D remains unclear. Germline loops: CDR1 MNHEY, CDR2 SVGAGI. The CDR3 is made up of 11 amino acids. Trimming stripped 10 bases from V and 2 bases from J, with 8 bases between. CDR3 region: CATGTNYGYTF. CDR3 DNA: TGTGCCACGGGAACCAACTATGGCTACACCTTC.

The chain combines TRBV7-3 with TRBJ2-2; 7 bases fit TRBD2. This CDR3 has 14 amino acids. Unmatched junction bases numbered 2, after V lost 0 bases and J lost 7 bases. CDR1 is SGHTA and CDR2 is FQGTGA in the germline V gene. CDR3 region: CASSLTRTSGELFF. In DNA form, the CDR3 reads TGTGCCAGCAGCTTAACTCGGACTAGCGGGGAGCTGTTTTTT.

As to this clone: At the DNA level, this CDR3 is encoded by other sequences in the same sample as well. DNA for the CDR3: TGTGCCAGCAGCGCAGGACAGCCGAACACTGAAGCTTTCTTT. Translation: CASSAGQPNTEAFF. This chain connects TRBV9 to TRBJ1-1, with D possibly being TRBD1 (6 bases). The CDR3 has 14 residues. The germline V gene encodes CDR1 SGDLS and CDR2 YYNGEE. The ends were cut back, 3 bases at V and 1 base at J, with 10 bases in the middle.

The CDR3 protein is CASSWGLAFQETQYF. The CDR3 bases are TGTGCCAGCAGCTGGGGACTAGCTTTCCAAGAGACCCAGTACTTC. V is TRBV7-2 and J is TRBJ2-5, with 9 bases aligning to TRBD2. The CDR3 sequence is 15 residues long. The germline V gene encodes CDR1 SGHTA and CDR2 FQGNSA. V shed 4 bases, J shed 1 base, and the junction held 4 bases outside the gene matches.

This clone appeared a single time. The V call is TRBV27, the J call TRBJ1-5, with 8 bases that match TRBD1. Germline loops: CDR1 MNHEY, CDR2 SMNVEV (reference sequence). With V trimmed by 6 bases and J by 3 bases, 7 bases remained unmatched. The CDR3 has 15 residues. The CDR3 bases are TGTGCCAGCAGAATGGGGGACAGGAACAATCAGCCCCAGCATTTT. It translates to CASRMGDRNNQPQHF.

This clone was recorded once. The sample contains more than one DNA sequence encoding this CDR3. The chain uses TRBV9 and TRBJ2-6; the D is unclear. Per germline, CDR1 SGDLS and CDR2 YYNGEE. CDR3 length: 15 residues. V lost 0 bases and J lost 1, with 5 bases in between. In nucleotides, the CDR3 is TGTGCCAGCAGCGTAGTAAGTTCTGGGGCCAACGTCCTGACTTTC. Translated: CASSVVSSGANVLTF.

This rearrangement joins TRBV5-1 to TRBJ2-3; the match to TRBD2 covers 10 bases. The CDR3 totals 15 residues. The junction had 4 bases not matched to a gene; V was cut back by 3 bases and J by 3 bases. Germline CDR1 reads SGHRS; CDR2 reads YFSETQ. The CDR3 coding sequence is TGCGCCAGCAGCTCGGGGACTAGCGAAACAGATACGCAGTATTTT. This encodes CASSSGTSETDTQYF.

The chain couples TRBV15 to TRBJ1-1; no reliable D call. From germline, CDR1 is LNHNV and CDR2 YYDKDF (reference sequence). The V end lost 5 bases, the J end lost 6 bases, and 19 bases lay between the germline ends. CDR3 length equals 15 residues. CDR3 nucleotides: TGTGCCACCAGCGGAGTCGAGCAATTATCCCCTGAAGCTTTCTTT. It is translated as CATSGVEQLSPEAFF.

There are a few counts of this clone. The genes are TRBV29-1 and TRBJ2-6; D gene uncertain. The CDR3 length is 12 residues. Trimming removed 1 base from V and 2 bases from J, with 0 bases in between. CDR1 is SQVTM, CDR2 ANQGSEA, per germline. CDR3 region: CSVEAGANVLTF. The CDR3 nucleotides are TGCAGCGTTGAAGCTGGGGCCAACGTCCTGACTTTC.